Following are 20 T cell receptor beta chains from one sample sequenced in a study of T cells in Graves' hyperthyroidism and ophthalmopathy. Amplification of TCR beta CDR3 regions was performed using RNA transcripts as template. TCR CDR3 regions were first amplified by RT-PCR with HTBI primers. TCRdb re-analysed the multiplex PCR reads in MiXCR, keeping a single row per CDR3 protein. The data contain roughly 800,000 distinct CDR3 sequences, more than 30% of them singletons. Specimen: blood. Receptor source: a young man with Graves' hyperthyroidism.

The chain recombines TRBV29-1 with TRBJ2-5; D gene ambiguous. Looked up from germline, CDR1 is SQVTM and CDR2 is ANQGSEA. The CDR3 has 11 residues. Trimming left V 6 bases short and J 2 bases short, with 7 bases between. The DNA of the CDR3 is TGCAGCGTGGACCAGCAAGAGACCCAGTACTTC. Its translation is CSVDQQETQYF.

Concerning this clonotype itself: A much larger clonotype is one base distant, so this may be a read error. The chain uses TRBV29-1 and TRBJ2-7, with a tentative D call TRBD2 (5 bases). The germline V gene encodes CDR1 SQVTM and CDR2 ANQGSEA. The CDR3 length is 13 residues. This chain's CDR3 is CSALKGVSYEQYF. DNA for the CDR3: TGCAGTGCCCTCAAGGGAGTCTCCTACGAGCAGTACTTC.

This clonotype was seen many times. V usage is TRBV19 and J usage is TRBJ1-6; the D gene is possibly TRBD1 (6 bases). V dropped 6 bases and J dropped 7 bases, with 16 bases sitting between them. Germline V gene sequence: CDR1 LNHDA, CDR2 SQIVND (reference sequence). CDR3 length: 15 amino acids. CDR3 loop: CASSHQQGRNSPLHF. As DNA, the CDR3 is TGTGCCAGTAGCCATCAGCAGGGGAGAAATTCACCCCTCCACTTT.

This clonotype was found a few times. The rearrangement uses TRBV9 and TRBJ1-3; perhaps TRBD1 as D (5 bases). The length of the CDR3 is 16 residues. Germline lookup yields CDR1 SGDLS and CDR2 YYNGEE. V lost 3 bases and J 0 bases, leaving 13 bases between the germline ends. CDR3 amino acids: CASSAPGLSSGNTIYF. Here the CDR3 DNA reads TGTGCCAGCAGCGCACCGGGACTGAGCTCTGGAAACACCATATATTTT.

The CDR3 loop reads CASSLGLAREKLFF. The CDR3, as DNA: TGCGCCAGCAGCTTGGGGCTGGCTCGAGAAAAACTGTTTTTT. The chain recombines TRBV5-1 with TRBJ1-4; D ambiguous. Per the germline V gene, CDR1 is SGHRS and CDR2 is YFSETQ. The ends were cut back, 0 bases at V and 8 bases at J, with 11 bases in the middle. The CDR3 is made up of 14 amino acids.

A remark on this clonotype: Germline is not matched at one junction end, which may reflect a read error. The chain is built from TRBV9 and TRBJ1-1; D gene uncertain. Germline lookup yields CDR1 SGDLS and CDR2 YYNGEE. The length of the CDR3 is 15 residues. The CDR3 protein is CASSQDPGLNTEAFF. The DNA for the CDR3 is TGCGCCAGCAGCCAAGATCCCGGACTGAACACTGAAGCTTTCTTT.

At least ten counts were recorded for this clonotype. The V call is TRBV29-1, the J call TRBJ2-5; D perhaps matches TRBD2 (7 bases). Germline V gene sequence: CDR1 SQVTM, CDR2 ANQGSEA. The CDR3 loop spans 15 amino acids. Trimming left V 0 bases short and J 4 bases short, with 15 bases between. The CDR3 DNA follows: TGCAGCGTTGAAGAAGGGGGAGGGCTGGTAGAGACCCAGTACTTC. This sequence encodes CSVEEGGGLVETQYF.

The J gene is TRBJ2-5, the V gene TRBV29-1; D is ambiguous. Germline CDR1 is SQVTM and CDR2 is ANQGSEA. Trimming took off 3 bases at V and 10 bases at J, with 12 bases between the two ends. The CDR3 runs 11 residues. CDR3 region: CSVEGIGNQYF. The CDR3 region has the DNA TGCAGCGTTGAGGGAATAGGGAACCAGTACTTC.

The gene calls are TRBV7-9 and TRBJ1-3, with TRBD1 as a possible D gene (5 bases). There are 16 residues in the CDR3. The germline V gene has CDR1 SEHNR and CDR2 FQNEAQ (reference sequence). V lost 6 bases, J lost 0 bases, and 15 bases lay in between. Here the CDR3 DNA reads TGTGCCAGCAGGTCCCGGGGGGACCGCTCTGGAAACACCATATATTTT. As protein: CASRSRGDRSGNTIYF.

This clonotype was seen repeatedly, ten times or more. The rearrangement uses TRBV2 and TRBJ1-5; D remains unclear. In germline, CDR1 is SNHLY, CDR2 FYNNEI. With 4 bases removed from V and 0 bases from J, the gap between germline ends came to 10 bases. This CDR3 is 15 amino acids long. The CDR3: CASSGRTDSNQPQHF. CDR3 in DNA: TGTGCCAGCAGTGGGAGGACGGATAGCAATCAGCCCCAGCATTTT.

This clonotype has only one observation. The chain has TRBV25-1 and TRBJ1-5; the D is unclear. The CDR3 loop spans 17 amino acids. The germline gives CDR1 MGHDK, CDR2 SYGVNS. Trimming removed 5 bases at V and 9 bases at J, with 26 bases between. As DNA, the CDR3 is TGTGCCAGCAGTTCTATCGCCCGTCGTCAGCGCCCTGGGCCCCAGCATTTT. Residues: CASSSIARRQRPGPQHF.

J is TRBJ1-6 and V is TRBV25-1; TRBD1 matches 7 bases. The CDR3 has 18 residues. Germline values: CDR1 MGHDK, CDR2 SYGVNS. Trimming removed 5 bases from V and 5 bases from J; junction bases left unmatched: 15. In DNA form, the CDR3 reads TGTGCCAGCAGTTACGTCGGTTCCAGGACAGGAAATAATTCACCCCTCCACTTT. Translated: CASSYVGSRTGNNSPLHF.

This clonotype was found a few times. This chain connects TRBV7-2 to TRBJ2-7; D is undetermined. Deletions cut 5 bases from V and 3 bases from J, with 11 bases between. CDR3 length: 13 amino acids. Germline CDR1 and CDR2: SGHTA and FQGNSA. The CDR3 loop is CASSDTFFYEQYF. In DNA form, the CDR3 reads TGTGCCAGCAGCGACACCTTCTTCTACGAGCAGTACTTC.

There are many counts of this clonotype. This sequence joins TRBV25-1 and TRBJ2-7; TRBD2 is a possible D gene (6 bases). The CDR3 extends over 14 amino acids. CDR1 is MGHDK and CDR2 is SYGVNS in the germline V gene. V lost 3 bases to trimming and J lost 2 bases, with 11 bases between them. The chain's CDR3 is CASSDPRGAYEQYF. The CDR3 DNA reads as TGTGCCAGCAGTGATCCCCGCGGGGCCTACGAGCAGTACTTC.

This clonotype appeared a single time. This clone may be a read error of a much larger clone one base away. In nucleotides, the CDR3 is TGTGCCGGCAGCTTGACGTGGGGCCGGAACCACGAGCAGTACTTC. Its protein product is CAGSLTWGRNHEQYF. This rearrangement joins TRBV7-2 to TRBJ2-7; D perhaps matches TRBD1 (5 bases). CDR3 length: 15 amino acids. CDR1 SGHTA and CDR2 FQGNSA come from the germline V gene. Together with reference TRBV7-2 and TRBJ2-7, the CDR3 gives the full variable domain: GAGVSQSPSNKVTEKGKDVELRCDPISGHTALYWYRQSLGQGLEFLIYFQGNSAPDKSGLPSDRFSAERTGGSVSTLTIQRTQQEDSAVYLCAGSLTWGRNHEQYFGPGTRLTVT.

V gene TRBV7-9 combines with J gene TRBJ2-5; weak D call: TRBD2 (6 bases). The CDR3 is 16 amino acids. V was shortened by 3 bases and J by 4 bases, with 18 bases between the two germline ends. Per the germline V gene, CDR1 is SEHNR and CDR2 is FQNEAQ (reference sequence). DNA for the CDR3: TGTGCCAGCAGCTTGAAGCCGGAGGGCCCTGGAGAGACCCAGTACTTC. It codes for CASSLKPEGPGETQYF.

This sequence joins TRBV7-9 and TRBJ2-5, with D possibly matching TRBD2 (6 bases). This CDR3 region has 16 residues. V lost 0 bases to trimming and J lost 4 bases, with 15 bases between them. The germline V gene has CDR1 SEHNR and CDR2 FQNEAQ (reference sequence). The CDR3 nucleotides are TGTGCCAGCAGCTTAGCAGGGGACTCGAACCGAGAGACCCAGTACTTC. It yields the protein CASSLAGDSNRETQYF.

CDR3 sequence (DNA): TGTGCCTCCCGGCCGGGACAGGAGTTTAACTACACCTTC. It is translated as CASRPGQEFNYTF. V gene TRBV12-3 or TRBV12-4 combines with J gene TRBJ1-2; 8 nucleotides match TRBD1. This CDR3 is 13 amino acids long. The J segment lost 10 bases and the V segment lost 11 bases, leaving 15 bases of the junction unmatched.

In this sample, this clonotype turned up a few times. The rearrangement uses TRBV7-6 and TRBJ2-7; D unresolved. Germline assignment: CDR1 SGHVS and CDR2 FNYEAQ. The CDR3 totals 14 residues. V dropped 5 bases and J dropped 4 bases, with 15 bases sitting between them. The DNA of the CDR3 is TGTGCCAGCAGCCCCTCAGTCCAATTTTACGAGCAGTACTTC. Translated: CASSPSVQFYEQYF.

At least ten counts were recorded for this clonotype. The chain employs TRBV10-2 and TRBJ1-5; 8 nucleotides match TRBD1. Trimming removed 4 bases from V and 3 bases from J; junction bases left unmatched: 11. The CDR3 extends over 17 amino acids. Germline CDR1 is WSHSY and CDR2 is SAAADI. CDR3 residues: CASSGGADRAVNQPQHF. In DNA, the CDR3 is TGCGCCAGCAGTGGTGGGGCGGACAGGGCCGTCAATCAGCCCCAGCATTTT.